This T cell receptor (beta chain) was recorded in a study of technical replicates of blood from a handful of donors. Using immunoSEQ multiplex PCR, the repertoire was profiled, and TCRdb retains in-frame clones only, with some absent. The repertoire consists of 98,000 or so clones, with more than 90% occurring once and the leading ten covering 0.2% to 0.25%. This CDR3 contains 14 residues. The germline V and J ends were trimmed by 4 bases and 0 bases, with 12 bases remaining between them. Per the germline V gene, CDR1 is SQVTM and CDR2 is ANQGSEA. This chain uses TRBV29-1 with TRBJ1-1; D unresolved. The clonotype comes from a human donor in good health. What was sequenced was T cells isolated from PBMCs. Here the CDR3 DNA reads TGCAGCGTTGCGCGGGGAAGTCTGAACACTGAAGCTTTCTTT. Translation gives CSVARGSLNTEAFF.